The 3 T cell receptor beta chains listed next were all sequenced from one sample in a study of T cell responses to AZD1222 COVID-19 vaccine. Clones were sequenced by immunoSEQ multiplex PCR, and TCRdb holds only the in-frame ones, with some missing. The table has some 150,000 clones, roughly 88% seen once. This sample comprised peripheral blood, obtained on day 0 of AZD1222 vaccination. These receptors came from an adult in good health.

V is TRBV9 and J is TRBJ2-7; TRBD1 matches at 11 bases. Germline CDR1 reads SGDLS; CDR2 reads YYNGEE. The CDR3 sequence is 15 residues long. V lost 4 bases, J lost 3 bases, and 6 bases stayed unmatched. The CDR3 protein is CASSYGTGGDYEQYF. The DNA for the CDR3 is TGTGCCAGCAGCTATGGGACAGGGGGGGACTACGAGCAGTACTTC.

The chain combines TRBV5-4 with TRBJ1-1, with 7 bases fitting TRBD1. Germline values: CDR1 SGHNT, CDR2 YYREEE (reference sequence). V gave up 7 bases and J gave up 2 bases; unmatched junction bases: 8. The CDR3 is 14 residues long. CDR3 coding DNA: TGTGCCAGCTTTCAGAACAGGGGTAACACTGAAGCTTTCTTT. Amino acid sequence: CASFQNRGNTEAFF. Variable domain in full (rest from reference TRBV5-4 and TRBJ1-1): ETGVTQSPTHLIKTRGQQVTLRCSSQSGHNTVSWYQQALGQGPQFIFQYYREEENGRGNFPPRFSGLQFPNYSSELNVNALELDDSALYLCASFQNRGNTEAFFGQGTRLTVV.

The gene calls are TRBV27 and TRBJ2-3; 12 nucleotides align to TRBD2. The CDR3 runs to 17 residues. Germline lookup yields CDR1 MNHEY and CDR2 SMNVEV (reference sequence). Trimming took 3 bases from V and 0 from J; bases not matched to a gene: 4. DNA of the CDR3: TGTGCCAGCAGTTTTCTAGGACTAGCGGGGAGCACAGATACGCAGTATTTT. Translation gives CASSFLGLAGSTDTQYF.